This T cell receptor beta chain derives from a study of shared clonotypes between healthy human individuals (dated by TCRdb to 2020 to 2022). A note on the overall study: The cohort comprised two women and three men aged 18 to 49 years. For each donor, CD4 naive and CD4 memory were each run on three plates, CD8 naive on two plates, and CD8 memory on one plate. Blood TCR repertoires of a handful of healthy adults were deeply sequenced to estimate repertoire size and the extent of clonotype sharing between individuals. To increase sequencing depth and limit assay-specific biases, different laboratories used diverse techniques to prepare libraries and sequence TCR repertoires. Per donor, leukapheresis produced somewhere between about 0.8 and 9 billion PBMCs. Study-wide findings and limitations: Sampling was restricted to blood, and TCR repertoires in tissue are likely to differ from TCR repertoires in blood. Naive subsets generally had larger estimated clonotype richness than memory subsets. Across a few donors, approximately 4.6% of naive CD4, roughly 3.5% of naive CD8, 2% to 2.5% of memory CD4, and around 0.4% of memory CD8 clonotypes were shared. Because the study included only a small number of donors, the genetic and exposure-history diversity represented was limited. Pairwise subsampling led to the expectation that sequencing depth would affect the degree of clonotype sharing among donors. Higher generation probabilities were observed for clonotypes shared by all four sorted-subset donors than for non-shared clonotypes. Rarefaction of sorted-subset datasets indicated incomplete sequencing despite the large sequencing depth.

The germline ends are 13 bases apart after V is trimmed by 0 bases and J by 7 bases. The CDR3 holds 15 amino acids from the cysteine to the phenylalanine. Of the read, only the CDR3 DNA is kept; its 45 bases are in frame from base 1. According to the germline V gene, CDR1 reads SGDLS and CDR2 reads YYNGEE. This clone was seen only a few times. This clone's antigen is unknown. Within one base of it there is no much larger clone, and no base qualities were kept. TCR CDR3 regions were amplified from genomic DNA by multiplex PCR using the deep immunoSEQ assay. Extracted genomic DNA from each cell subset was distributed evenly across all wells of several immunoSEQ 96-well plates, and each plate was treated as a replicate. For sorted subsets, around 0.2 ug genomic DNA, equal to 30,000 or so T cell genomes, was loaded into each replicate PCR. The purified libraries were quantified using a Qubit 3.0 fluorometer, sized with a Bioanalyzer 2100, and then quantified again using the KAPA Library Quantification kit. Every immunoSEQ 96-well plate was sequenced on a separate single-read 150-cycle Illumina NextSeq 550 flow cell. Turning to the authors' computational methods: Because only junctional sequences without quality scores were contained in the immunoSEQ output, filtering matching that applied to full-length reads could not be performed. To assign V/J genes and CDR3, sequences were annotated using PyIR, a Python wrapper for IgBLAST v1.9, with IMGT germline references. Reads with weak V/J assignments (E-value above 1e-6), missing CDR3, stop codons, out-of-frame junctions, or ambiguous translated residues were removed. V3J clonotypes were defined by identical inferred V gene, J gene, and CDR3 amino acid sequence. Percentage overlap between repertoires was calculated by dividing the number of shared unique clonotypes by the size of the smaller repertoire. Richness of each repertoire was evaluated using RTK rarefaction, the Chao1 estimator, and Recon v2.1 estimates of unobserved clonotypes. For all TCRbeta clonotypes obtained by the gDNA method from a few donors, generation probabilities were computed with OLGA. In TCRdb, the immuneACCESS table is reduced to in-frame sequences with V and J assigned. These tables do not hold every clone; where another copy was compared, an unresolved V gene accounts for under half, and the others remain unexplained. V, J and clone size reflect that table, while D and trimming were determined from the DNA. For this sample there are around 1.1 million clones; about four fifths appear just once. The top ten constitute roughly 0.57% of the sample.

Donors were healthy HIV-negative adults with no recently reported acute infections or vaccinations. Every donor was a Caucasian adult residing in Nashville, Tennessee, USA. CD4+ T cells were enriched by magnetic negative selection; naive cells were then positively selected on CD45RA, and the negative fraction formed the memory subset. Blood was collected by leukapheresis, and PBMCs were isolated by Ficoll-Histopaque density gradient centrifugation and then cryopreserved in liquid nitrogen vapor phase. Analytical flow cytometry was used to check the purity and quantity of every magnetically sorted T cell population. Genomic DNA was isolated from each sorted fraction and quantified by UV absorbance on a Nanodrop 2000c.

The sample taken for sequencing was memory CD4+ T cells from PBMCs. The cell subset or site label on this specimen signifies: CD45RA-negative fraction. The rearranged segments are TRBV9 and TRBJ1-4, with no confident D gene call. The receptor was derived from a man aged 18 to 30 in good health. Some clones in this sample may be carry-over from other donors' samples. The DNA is TGTGCCAGCAGCGTAGATGTAGGTTCCAGTGAAAAACTGTTTTTT. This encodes CASSVDVGSSEKLFF. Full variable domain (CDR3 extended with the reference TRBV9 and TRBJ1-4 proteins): DSGVTQTPKHLITATGQRVTLRCSPRSGDLSVYWYQQSLDQGLQFLIQYYNGEERAKGNILERFSAQQFPDLHSELNLSSLELGDSALYFCASSVDVGSSEKLFFGSGTQLSVL.